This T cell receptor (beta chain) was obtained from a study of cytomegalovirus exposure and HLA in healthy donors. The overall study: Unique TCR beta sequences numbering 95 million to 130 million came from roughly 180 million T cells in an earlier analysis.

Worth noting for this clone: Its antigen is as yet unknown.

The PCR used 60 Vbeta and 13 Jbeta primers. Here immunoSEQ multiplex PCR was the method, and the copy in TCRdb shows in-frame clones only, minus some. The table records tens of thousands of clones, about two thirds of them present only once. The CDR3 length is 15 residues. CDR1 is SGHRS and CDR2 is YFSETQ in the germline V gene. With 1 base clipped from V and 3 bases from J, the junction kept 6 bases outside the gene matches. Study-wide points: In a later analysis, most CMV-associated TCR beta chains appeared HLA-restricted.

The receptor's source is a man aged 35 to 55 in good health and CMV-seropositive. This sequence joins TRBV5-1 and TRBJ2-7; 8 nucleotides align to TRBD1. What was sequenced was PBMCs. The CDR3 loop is CASSLMRQGIYEQYF. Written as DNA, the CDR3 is TGCGCCAGCAGCTTGATGCGACAGGGGATCTACGAGCAGTACTTC.